The TCR beta chain described here comes from a study of blood T cell repertoires in COVID-19. For the study at large: Some COVID-19 samples were acute and others convalescent; all came from the United States, Italy and Spain. From T cells, B-cell-depleted T cells, or PBMCs came the material, which was cDNA or gDNA.

Authors' processing steps: Reference gene primer amplification gave nucleated cell count estimates. Measured with immunoSEQ multiplex PCR; TCRdb has only the in-frame clones, and not every one. That table furnishes V, J and clone size, whereas the DNA furnished D and trimming. Of tens of thousands of clones listed, approximately 81% are singletons. V was shortened by 9 bases and J by 1 base, with 10 bases between the two germline ends. The CDR3 is made up of 12 amino acids. Germline-derived CDR1 and CDR2 are MNHEY and SVGAGI. In its sample, this clone was seen a few times. Material for sequencing was peripheral blood. The chain joins TRBV6-5 to TRBJ2-7; D call uncertain. This receptor was obtained from a woman in her 70s with acute or convalescent COVID-19. CDR3 in DNA: TGTGCCAGTGCAGCAGGATCCTACGAGCAGTACGTC. Translating gives CASAAGSYEQYV.